The clone carrying this TCR beta chain was seen only a few times. This sample was included in a study of blood T cell repertoires in COVID-19. Study as a whole: The United States, Italy and Spain were the sources of the acute and convalescent COVID-19 samples. The analysed material was cDNA or gDNA that came from T cells, B-cell-depleted T cells, or PBMCs.

Authors' methods: Amplification with reference gene primers provided the estimates of nucleated cell counts. The assay was immunoSEQ multiplex PCR, and TCRdb's table has in-frame clones only and misses some. The DNA gave D and trimming, while V, J and clone size come from that table. The sample lists more than 150,000 clones; roughly four fifths were seen once. The sequenced material came from peripheral blood. The sequence derives from a woman in her thirties or forties with acute or convalescent COVID-19.

The CDR3 DNA follows: TGTGCCAGCATGCGGGACAGGGTTCGTTCTGGGGCCAACGTCCTGACTTTC. Translation gives CASMRDRVRSGANVLTF. The chain recombines TRBV7-8 with TRBJ2-6, with 9 bases aligning to TRBD1. Germline V gene data show CDR1 as SGHVS and CDR2 as FQNEAQ. V lost 7 bases, J lost 1 base, and 8 bases stayed unmatched. The CDR3 loop spans 17 amino acids.